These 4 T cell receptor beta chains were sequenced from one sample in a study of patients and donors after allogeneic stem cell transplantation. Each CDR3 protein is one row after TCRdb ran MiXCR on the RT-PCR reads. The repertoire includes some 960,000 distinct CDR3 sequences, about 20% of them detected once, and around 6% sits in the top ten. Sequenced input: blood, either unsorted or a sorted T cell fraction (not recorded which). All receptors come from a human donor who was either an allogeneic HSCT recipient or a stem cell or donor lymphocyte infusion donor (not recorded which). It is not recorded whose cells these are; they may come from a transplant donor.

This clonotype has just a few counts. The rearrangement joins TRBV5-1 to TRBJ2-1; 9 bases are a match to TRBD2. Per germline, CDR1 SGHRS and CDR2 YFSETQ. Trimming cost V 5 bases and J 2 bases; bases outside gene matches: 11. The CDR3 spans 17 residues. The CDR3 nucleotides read TGCGCCAGCAGGTCTAATAGCGGGAGCTTGCCCTACAATGAGCAGTTCTTC. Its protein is CASRSNSGSLPYNEQFF.

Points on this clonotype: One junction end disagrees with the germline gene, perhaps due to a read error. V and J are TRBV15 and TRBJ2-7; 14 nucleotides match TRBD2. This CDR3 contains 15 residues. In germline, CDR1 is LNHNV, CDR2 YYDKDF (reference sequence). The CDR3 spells CATSSGTSGSTKYDF. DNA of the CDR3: TGTGCCACCAGCAGTGGGACTAGCGGGAGTACGAAGTATGACTTC.

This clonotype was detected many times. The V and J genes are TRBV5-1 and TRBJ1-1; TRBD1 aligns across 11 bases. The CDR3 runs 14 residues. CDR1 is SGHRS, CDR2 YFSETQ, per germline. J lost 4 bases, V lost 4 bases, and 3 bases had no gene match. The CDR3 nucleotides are TGCGCCAGCAGCGCCGGGACAGGGGGCACTGAAGCTTTCTTT. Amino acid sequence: CASSAGTGGTEAFF. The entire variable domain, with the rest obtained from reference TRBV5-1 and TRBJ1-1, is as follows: KAGVTQTPRYLIKTRGQQVTLSCSPISGHRSVSWYQQTPGQGLQFLFEYFSETQRNKGNFPGRFSGRQFSNSRSEMNVSTLELGDSALYLCASSAGTGGTEAFFGQGTRLTVV.

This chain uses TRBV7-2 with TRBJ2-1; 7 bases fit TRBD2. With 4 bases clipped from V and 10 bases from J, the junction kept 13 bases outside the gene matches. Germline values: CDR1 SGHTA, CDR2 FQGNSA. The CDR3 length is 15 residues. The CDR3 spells CASSSSGNRQAEQFF. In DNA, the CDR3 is TGTGCCAGCAGCTCTAGCGGAAACCGGCAGGCAGAGCAGTTCTTC. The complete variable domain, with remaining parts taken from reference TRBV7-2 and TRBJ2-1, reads GAGVSQSPSNKVTEKGKDVELRCDPISGHTALYWYRQSLGQGLEFLIYFQGNSAPDKSGLPSDRFSAERTGGSVSTLTIQRTQQEDSAVYLCASSSSGNRQAEQFFGPGTRLTVL.